The TCR beta chain under discussion was sequenced for a study of shared clonotypes between healthy human individuals. Study-level background: Plates per donor: three CD4 naive, three CD4 memory, two CD8 naive, one CD8 memory. Broader study findings: Clonotype sharing levels among donors were expected to vary with sequencing depth. Tissue TCR repertoires likely differ from these blood-only repertoires.

On this clone: Its antigen is as yet unknown.

Germline V gene data show CDR1 as MDHEN and CDR2 as SYDVKM. This CDR3 spans 15 amino acids. Trimming took off 5 bases at V and 1 base at J, with 14 bases between the two ends. The assay was immunoSEQ multiplex PCR, and TCRdb's table has in-frame clones only and misses some. The table includes about 980,000 clones, 70% to 85% detected once. Recent vaccinations or acute infections were absent in the healthy HIV-negative adult donors. This rearrangement joins TRBV28 to TRBJ1-1, with D uncertain. The sequenced sample was memory CD4+ T cells sorted from blood. Subset denoted: CD45RA-negative fraction. The receptor's source is a man aged 18 to 29 in good health. CDR3 sequence reads: CASSPWQDPNTEAFF. The CDR3, as DNA: TGTGCCAGCAGTCCCTGGCAGGACCCGAACACTGAAGCTTTCTTT.